This passage covers 23 T cell receptor beta chains from one sample sequenced in a study of blood T cells in healthy people across ages. The second PCR ran about 6 to 12 cycles with a sample-barcoded 5' primer and J-beta primers. TCRdb called the 5' RACE reads again in MiXCR, with one record for every CDR3 protein. Found here are fewer than 950,000 distinct CDR3 sequences, 50% to 65% of them singletons; the top ten hold about 42%. Sample: blood. The source of these receptors is a man older than 75 in good health.

This chain links TRBV20-1 with TRBJ2-7, with 7 bases that match TRBD2. The CDR3 loop spans 13 amino acids. Trimming at V came to 5 bases and at J to 2 bases, leaving 6 bases not matched to a gene. Germline assignment: CDR1 DFQATT and CDR2 SNEGSKA (reference sequence). This CDR3 is CSAPTSVTYEQYF. In DNA, the CDR3 is TGCAGTGCTCCTACTAGCGTCACCTACGAGCAGTACTTC.

The chain couples TRBV20-1 to TRBJ1-2; TRBD1 aligns across 9 bases. Unmatched junction bases numbered 9, after V lost 6 bases and J lost 4 bases. The CDR3 runs 14 residues. Looked up from germline, CDR1 is DFQATT and CDR2 is SNEGSKA (reference sequence). The CDR3 loop is CSARTGGDRYGYTF. The CDR3, as DNA: TGCAGTGCCCGAACAGGGGGCGATCGCTATGGCTACACCTTC.

The chain carries TRBV19 and TRBJ2-1; TRBD2 matches at 11 bases. V shed 2 bases and J 7 bases; nucleotides not matched to a gene: 7. The CDR3 has 16 residues. The germline CDR1 and CDR2 sequences are LNHDA and SQIVND (reference sequence). The chain's CDR3 is CASSILLAGEGNEQFF. The CDR3 DNA sequence: TGTGCCAGTAGTATACTACTAGCGGGAGAGGGGAATGAGCAGTTCTTC. Full variable domain (missing parts from reference TRBV19 and TRBJ2-1): DGGITQSPKYLFRKEGQNVTLSCEQNLNHDAMYWYRQDPGQGLRLIYYSQIVNDFQKGDIAEGYSVSREKKESFPLTVTSAQKNPTAFYLCASSILLAGEGNEQFFGPGTRLTVL.

The V call is TRBV18, the J call TRBJ1-5, with 9 bases fitting TRBD1. Trimming at V came to 4 bases and at J to 4 bases, leaving 20 bases not matched to a gene. The CDR3 loop spans 20 amino acids. Germline V gene sequence: CDR1 KGHSH, CDR2 LQKENI. Written as DNA, the CDR3 is TGTGCCAGCTCACACCAAGGGCAAGGAACCGGGACAGGGAAAAATCAGCCCCAGCATTTT. Its protein product is CASSHQGQGTGTGKNQPQHF.

Only one count was recorded for this clonotype. V usage is TRBV9 and J usage is TRBJ2-5; 8 nucleotides align to TRBD2. Trimming removed 0 bases from V and 11 bases from J; junction bases left unmatched: 18. CDR1 is SGDLS and CDR2 is YYNGEE in the germline V gene. CDR3 length: 17 residues. The CDR3 loop is CASSVASGSTPTLEQYF. CDR3 bases: TGTGCCAGCAGCGTAGCAAGCGGGAGCACCCCAACTCTAGAGCAGTACTTC.

This chain uses TRBV5-1 with TRBJ2-3; TRBD2 matches 7 bases. Per germline, CDR1 SGHRS and CDR2 YFSETQ. The CDR3 extends over 14 amino acids. V was pared by 4 bases and J by 5 bases, with 7 bases of the junction left unmatched. The CDR3 nucleotides are TGCGCCAGCAGCCCTAGAGGGGAGGGAGATACGCAGTATTTT. This gives the protein CASSPRGEGDTQYF.

The chain uses TRBV10-3 and TRBJ2-5, with 12 nucleotides matching TRBD2. Germline assignment: CDR1 ENHRY and CDR2 SYGVKD. With V trimmed by 6 bases and J by 11 bases, 16 bases remained unmatched. This CDR3 is 16 amino acids long. The CDR3 here is CAISPRASGRDWEQYF. CDR3 sequence (DNA): TGTGCCATCAGCCCCCGGGCTAGCGGGAGGGATTGGGAGCAGTACTTC.

A single count supports this clonotype. The chain has TRBV2 and TRBJ1-2; TRBD1 matches at 8 bases. CDR3 length equals 14 residues. CDR1 is SNHLY, CDR2 FYNNEI, per germline. Unmatched junction bases numbered 9, after V lost 6 bases and J lost 6 bases. CDR3 DNA sequence: TGTGCCAGCAGGAGGACAGGGAATTTTCATGGCTACACCTTC. It specifies CASRRTGNFHGYTF.

This chain uses TRBV11-2 with TRBJ2-1; TRBD2 is a possible D gene (6 bases). The CDR3 has 15 residues. The V end was cut by 5 bases, the J end by 7 bases, with 18 bases between. Germline lookup yields CDR1 SGHAT and CDR2 FQNNGV. This CDR3 reads CASSRISGRNNEQFF. The CDR3 nucleotides read TGTGCCAGCAGCCGAATTAGCGGTAGGAATAATGAGCAGTTCTTC.

This clonotype was seen a handful of times. This chain links TRBV11-1 with TRBJ2-3, with 8 positions matching TRBD2. V dropped 2 bases and J dropped 0; count of bases not matched to a gene: 7. The CDR3 is made up of 17 amino acids. The germline gives CDR1 SGHAT, CDR2 FQDESV (reference sequence). CDR3 amino acids: CASSLMASGFSTDTQYF. The CDR3 coding sequence is TGTGCCAGCAGCTTAATGGCTAGCGGGTTTAGCACAGATACGCAGTATTTT.

V and J are TRBV24-1 and TRBJ2-1, with 9 bases aligning to TRBD2. Germline V CDR1 and CDR2: KGHDR, SFDVKD. V dropped 3 bases and J dropped 14; count of bases not matched to a gene: 7. The CDR3 covers 13 residues. This chain's CDR3 is CATSDVTSGPEFF. The CDR3 DNA reads as TGTGCCACCAGTGATGTGACTAGCGGCCCCGAGTTCTTC.

A single count supports this clonotype. The gene calls are TRBV7-2 and TRBJ2-5, with 7 bases identical to TRBD2. The J call is uncertain, as TRBJ2-7 better fits the DNA end. Germline assignment: CDR1 SGHTA and CDR2 FQGNSA. This CDR3 has 16 residues. The CDR3 reads CASSLAWREQFPEQYF. The CDR3 DNA reads as TGTGCCAGCAGCTTAGCGTGGCGGGAGCAGTTCCCCGAGCAGTACTTC.

The chain links TRBV7-9 to TRBJ2-7; 10 nucleotides match TRBD2. Unmatched junction bases numbered 8, after V lost 7 bases and J lost 5 bases. The CDR3 runs to 14 residues. Germline V gene lookup returns CDR1 SEHNR and CDR2 FQNEAQ (reference sequence). CDR3 amino acids: CASTLAGALNEQYF. In DNA, the CDR3 is TGTGCCAGCACCCTAGCGGGAGCGCTCAACGAGCAGTACTTC. Full variable domain (remainder filled in from reference TRBV7-9 and TRBJ2-7): DTGVSQNPRHKITKRGQNVTFRCDPISEHNRLYWYRQTLGQGPEFLTYFQNEAQLEKSRLLSDRFSAERPKGSFSTLEIQRTEQGDSAMYLCASTLAGALNEQYFGPGTRLTVT.

J is TRBJ2-7 and V is TRBV11-1; 7 nucleotides line up with TRBD1. Looked up from germline, CDR1 is SGHAT and CDR2 is FQDESV (reference sequence). The V segment lost 1 base and the J segment 4 bases; nucleotides outside the gene matches: 4. The CDR3 runs 14 residues. Here the CDR3 DNA reads TGTGCCAGCAGCTTAGAGAGGGGGCTATACGAGCAGTACTTC. This sequence encodes CASSLERGLYEQYF.

The V and J genes are TRBV7-3 and TRBJ2-3; 7 positions agree with TRBD2. The CDR3 extends over 16 amino acids. The V gene end was trimmed by 5 bases and the J gene end by 1 base; junction bases not matched to a gene: 9. CDR1 and CDR2 (germline): SGHTA, FQGTGA. As DNA, the CDR3 is TGTGCCAGCAGCCAATCCCCTAGCGGAGGCACAGATACGCAGTATTTT. Amino acid sequence: CASSQSPSGGTDTQYF.

The CDR3 loop reads CASSGAGQGTGELFF. CDR3 DNA: TGTGCCAGCAGTGGGGCGGGACAGGGCACCGGGGAGCTGTTTTTT. The rearrangement links TRBV2 to TRBJ2-2, with 9 bases fitting TRBD1. The CDR3 covers 15 residues. Germline V gene data show CDR1 as SNHLY and CDR2 as FYNNEI. J gave up 4 bases and V 4 bases, and 4 bases lay outside the gene matches.

The J gene is TRBJ1-1, the V gene TRBV7-9, with D perhaps matching TRBD1 (6 bases). Germline lookup yields CDR1 SEHNR and CDR2 FQNEAQ (reference sequence). The V end was cut by 5 bases, the J end by 6 bases, with 13 bases between. CDR3 length: 13 residues. Here the CDR3 reads CASSDGGRAEAFF. DNA of the CDR3: TGTGCCAGCAGCGACGGGGGGCGGGCTGAAGCTTTCTTT.

The chain combines TRBV2 with TRBJ2-7, with no clear D. The germline V and J ends were trimmed by 6 bases and 2 bases, with 14 bases remaining between them. Germline assignment: CDR1 SNHLY and CDR2 FYNNEI. The CDR3 has 14 residues. CDR3 in amino acids: CASSQGIPTYEQYF. CDR3 DNA sequence: TGTGCCAGCAGCCAAGGGATCCCCACCTACGAGCAGTACTTC.

The V call is TRBV7-3, the J call TRBJ2-1, with 9 bases identical to TRBD2. Germline loops: CDR1 SGHTA, CDR2 FQGTGA. Trimming at V came to 5 bases and at J to 3 bases, leaving 8 bases not matched to a gene. The CDR3 loop spans 16 amino acids. Here the CDR3 reads CASSTIAGENYNEQFF. CDR3 coding DNA: TGTGCCAGCAGCACTATAGCGGGGGAAAACTACAATGAGCAGTTCTTC.

The CDR3 reads CASSYVREDTQYF. CDR3 DNA: TGTGCCAGCAGTTACGTGCGAGAAGATACGCAGTATTTT. The J gene is TRBJ2-3, the V gene TRBV28; D not resolved. CDR1 MDHEN and CDR2 SYDVKM come from the germline V gene. The CDR3 has 13 residues. Deletions cut 4 bases from V and 5 bases from J, with 10 bases between.

In this sample, this clonotype turned up a few times. The chain links TRBV9 to TRBJ2-1; 7 nucleotides align to TRBD2. Per germline, CDR1 SGDLS and CDR2 YYNGEE. The CDR3 is made up of 15 amino acids. With 7 bases clipped from V and 6 bases from J, the junction kept 13 bases outside the gene matches. The CDR3 DNA reads as TGTGCCAGCGCCCCCGCCCAGCGGGGACTCAATGAGCAGTTCTTC. This sequence encodes CASAPAQRGLNEQFF.

This chain links TRBV2 with TRBJ2-2, with 7 bases lining up with TRBD1. Germline CDR1 is SNHLY and CDR2 is FYNNEI. The V segment lost 7 bases and the J segment 3 bases; nucleotides outside the gene matches: 5. The CDR3 runs 14 residues. CDR3 nucleotides: TGTGCCAGCAAAGGGCAGGGGGACACCGGGGAGCTGTTTTTT. Translated, it gives CASKGQGDTGELFF.

The V and J genes are TRBV5-1 and TRBJ2-7; 10 nucleotides align to TRBD1. Per the germline V gene, CDR1 is SGHRS and CDR2 is YFSETQ. Unmatched junction bases numbered 7, after V lost 4 bases and J lost 3 bases. CDR3 size: 15 residues. CDR3 sequence: CASSILTGGGYEQYF. CDR3 DNA: TGCGCCAGCAGCATACTGACAGGGGGCGGCTACGAGCAGTACTTC.